The 9 T cell receptor beta chains below come from one sample, sequenced in a study of T-cell memory formation after mild COVID-19. Each CDR3 protein gets one entry after TCRdb re-called the 5' RACE reads with MiXCR. The sample yields about 620,000 distinct CDR3 sequences, over 15% seen once. The material sequenced was PBMCs or a T cell subset sorted from them (not recorded which). Receptor source: an adult woman who had mild COVID-19 (a few samples of this study predate the infection). Cell type and time point are not known.

The V and J genes are TRBV5-1 and TRBJ2-7; TRBD1 aligns across 9 bases. This CDR3 is built from 14 residues. J gave up 5 bases and V 4 bases, and 7 bases lay outside the gene matches. Germline assignment: CDR1 SGHRS and CDR2 YFSETQ. The CDR3 DNA reads TGCGCCAGCAGCCCGGGACAGGGAGGGGACGAGCAGTACTTC. It specifies CASSPGQGGDEQYF.

As DNA, the CDR3 is TGCGCCAGCAGCCAAGATGGACAGGGCGAAGGCTACACCTTC. It is translated as CASSQDGQGEGYTF. The chain is built from TRBV4-3 and TRBJ1-2; 8 bases line up with TRBD1. Losses at the gene ends were 0 bases for V and 8 bases for J; bases not matched to a gene: 5. Germline V gene lookup returns CDR1 LGHNA and CDR2 YSLEER. This CDR3 region has 14 residues.

This clonotype was picked up a small number of times. V usage is TRBV24-1 and J usage is TRBJ2-1; 13 bases line up with TRBD2. Per germline, CDR1 KGHDR and CDR2 SFDVKD. V dropped 3 bases and J dropped 6; count of bases not matched to a gene: 7. There are 17 residues in the CDR3. This CDR3 reads CATSDPRTSGRSNEQFF. CDR3 nucleotides: TGTGCCACCAGTGATCCTCGGACTAGCGGGAGAAGCAATGAGCAGTTCTTC.

This clonotype appeared many times. V usage is TRBV6-5 and J usage is TRBJ2-7; D is ambiguous. Trimming pared 5 bases from V and 3 bases from J, leaving 17 bases between. This CDR3 contains 15 residues. Germline CDR1 reads MNHEY; CDR2 reads SVGAGI. The DNA for the CDR3 is TGTGCCAGCAGTCCCGATTTTCAAAGGAGCTACGAGCAGTACTTC. Amino acids: CASSPDFQRSYEQYF.

The chain combines TRBV4-1 with TRBJ2-7; TRBD1 might be the D (6 bases). CDR3 length: 13 amino acids. V was cut by 3 bases and J by 3 bases, with 9 bases left in between. Germline CDR1 is MGHRA and CDR2 is YSYEKL. The CDR3 DNA reads TGCGCCAGCAGCCATAAACAGGGCTACGAGCAGTACTTC. This gives the protein CASSHKQGYEQYF.

This clonotype has more than one count but fewer than ten. The chain uses TRBV5-6 and TRBJ2-7; D is ambiguous. Per germline, CDR1 SGHDT and CDR2 YYEEEE. The CDR3 length is 13 residues. V was shortened by 1 base and J by 2 bases, with 7 bases between the two germline ends. The CDR3 loop reads CASSLKMTYEQYF. The CDR3, as DNA: TGTGCCAGCAGCTTGAAAATGACCTACGAGCAGTACTTC.

The chain recombines TRBV7-9 with TRBJ2-2, with D hard to call. Germline CDR1 SEHNR, CDR2 FQNEAQ (reference sequence). V was shortened by 5 bases and J by 5 bases, with 15 bases between the two germline ends. This CDR3 has 15 residues. DNA of the CDR3: TGTGCCAGCAGCCGAGACCGGACGCAGACCGGGGAGCTGTTTTTT. Translation: CASSRDRTQTGELFF.

This chain joins TRBV20-1 and TRBJ2-1; tentatively, D is TRBD1 (5 bases). This CDR3 is built from 14 residues. The germline V gene has CDR1 DFQATT and CDR2 SNEGSKA (reference sequence). V was pared by 0 bases and J by 2 bases, with 8 bases between. The CDR3 DNA is TGCAGTGCTAGAGATGGCAGGGCCTACAATGAGCAGTTCTTC. Translating gives CSARDGRAYNEQFF.

V is TRBV6-2 or TRBV6-3 and J is TRBJ2-7, with D perhaps matching TRBD1 (6 bases). The V gene's germline CDR1 is MNHEY and CDR2 SVGEGT. Trimming cost V 7 bases and J 10 bases, with 17 bases left between them. This CDR3 has 12 residues. The CDR3 DNA follows: TGTGCCAGCAACGCTGGCCCGGGGACACAGTACTTC. Residues: CASNAGPGTQYF.